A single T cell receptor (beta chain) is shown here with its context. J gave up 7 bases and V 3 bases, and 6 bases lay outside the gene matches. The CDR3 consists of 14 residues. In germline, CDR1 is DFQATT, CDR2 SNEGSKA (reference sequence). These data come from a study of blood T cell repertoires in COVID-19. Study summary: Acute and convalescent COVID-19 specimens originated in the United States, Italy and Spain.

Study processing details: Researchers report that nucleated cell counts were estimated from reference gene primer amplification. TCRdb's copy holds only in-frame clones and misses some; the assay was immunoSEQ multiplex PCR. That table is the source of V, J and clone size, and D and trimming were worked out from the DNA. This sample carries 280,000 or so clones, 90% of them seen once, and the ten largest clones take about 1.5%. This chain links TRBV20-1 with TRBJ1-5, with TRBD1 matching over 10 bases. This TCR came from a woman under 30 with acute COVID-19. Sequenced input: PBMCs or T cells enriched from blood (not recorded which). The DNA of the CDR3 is TGCAGTGCTAGTTTGGACAGGGGGTCGCAGCCCCAGCATTTT. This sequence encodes CSASLDRGSQPQHF.